This T cell receptor (beta chain) was identified in a study of blood T cells in healthy people across ages. With a J-beta primer mix and a sample-barcoded 5' primer, a second PCR ran about 7 to 12 cycles. TCRdb re-derived calls from the 5' RACE reads in MiXCR, one entry per CDR3 protein. The sample has about 720,000 distinct CDR3 sequences; just under 25% are singletons. Trimming took 1 base from V and 16 from J; bases not matched to a gene: 5. Germline CDR1 is SGHAT and CDR2 is FQDESV (reference sequence). CDR3 length equals 12 residues. This sample also belongs to another study, concerning T cells of mothers and their children. That study reports: Each child contributed approximately 3 million TCR beta CDR3 reads, while each mother contributed over 9.5 million.

The receptor was derived from a boy aged 10-17 years in good health. This chain connects TRBV11-1 to TRBJ2-4, with 9 bases identical to TRBD1. The sequenced sample consisted of blood. Here the CDR3 reads CASSLGTGAPYF. In DNA form, the CDR3 reads TGTGCCAGCAGCTTAGGGACAGGGGCTCCTTACTTC.